This T cell receptor (beta chain) was recorded in a study of blood T cell repertoires in COVID-19. Study-level background: Both acute and convalescent COVID-19 samples were obtained from the United States, Italy and Spain.

Trimming cost V 5 bases and J 4 bases, with 12 bases left between them. This CDR3 has 14 amino acids. Germline CDR1 is SGHTA and CDR2 is FQGNSA. The protocol was immunoSEQ multiplex PCR, while the TCRdb copy is restricted to in-frame clones and leaves out a portion. The sample has 250,000 to 300,000 clones, 70% to 90% seen once. The V call is TRBV7-2, the J call TRBJ1-3, with a possible D match to TRBD1 (6 bases). The sequencing sample was made of PBMCs or T cells enriched from blood (not recorded which). The TCR originated in a woman in her 50s who had been exposed to COVID-19. In DNA form, the CDR3 reads TGTGCCAGCAGCCTGGACAGATCCGGAAACACCATATATTTT. Residues: CASSLDRSGNTIYF.